This TCR beta chain was sequenced in a study of Ad26.COV2.S vaccination and SARS-CoV-2 variants. Study-level results: Following vaccination, spike-specific CD8+ and CD4+ T cell responses reportedly exhibited substantial breadth.

Notes on this clone: Its antigen is not identified.

Treatment: approximately 18 received Ad26.COV2.S at low or high dose, single or two shots; 5 received placebo; per-sample allocation not given. Collection of samples fell on day 63 after the first vaccine or placebo injection. V shed 5 bases and J 7 bases; nucleotides not matched to a gene: 8. The CDR3 has 15 residues. Germline lookup yields CDR1 MNHEY and CDR2 SMNVEV (reference sequence). Method: immunoSEQ multiplex PCR; TCRdb's copy keeps in-frame clones and lacks some. This table has about 350,000 clones, approximately 81% appearing once. The sample here was peripheral blood, taken in a trial of Ad26.COV2.S vaccine versus placebo. This chain joins TRBV27 and TRBJ1-5, with 10 bases lining up with TRBD1. The clonotype comes from a person between 18 and 65 years old who received the Ad26.COV2.S COVID-19 vaccine or a placebo. CDR3 region: CASSLTGGAYQPQHF. As DNA, the CDR3 is TGTGCCAGCAGTCTGACAGGGGGCGCGTACCAGCCCCAGCATTTT.